Listed below are T cell receptor beta chains from one sample, sequenced in a study of T cell responses to AZD1222 COVID-19 vaccine. Profiled with immunoSEQ multiplex PCR; TCRdb holds only in-frame clones, not every one. The sample has approximately 120,000 clones; approximately 87% are singletons. Sequenced material: peripheral blood, taken 28 days after the second AZD1222 dose. These receptor sequences come from an adult who received the AZD1222 COVID-19 vaccine. The CDR3 runs from the conserved cysteine through the conserved F or W. D genes are given only for firm matches. Size tells how often a clone was seen (once, few, many) or the class of an expanded clone, and some rows leave it out.

v_gene: TRBV9; abundance: NA; len: 14; d_gene: TRBD1; j_gene: TRBJ1-2; CDR3nt: TGTGCCAGCAGCCCGGGACAGGGGGTCTATGGCTACACCTTC; CDR3aa: CASSPGQGVYGYTF
v_gene: TRBV11-2; abundance: NA; len: 15; d_gene: NA; j_gene: TRBJ1-4; CDR3nt: TGTGCCAGCAGCTCGCAGGGAGCTGCTAATGAAAAACTGTTTTTT; CDR3aa: CASSSQGAANEKLFF
v_gene: TRBV7-3; abundance: NA; len: 15; d_gene: TRBD1; j_gene: TRBJ1-1; CDR3nt: TGTGCCAGCAGCTTTCCGGGACAGCGGAACACTGAAGCTTTCTTT; CDR3aa: CASSFPGQRNTEAFF
v_gene: TRBV10-3; abundance: NA; len: 13; d_gene: NA; j_gene: TRBJ1-2; CDR3nt: TGTGCCATCGGCGAAAAGCCTAACTATGGCTACACCTTC; CDR3aa: CAIGEKPNYGYTF
v_gene: TRBV24-1; abundance: NA; len: 14; d_gene: TRBD2; j_gene: TRBJ2-1; CDR3nt: TGTGCCACCAGTGGACTAGCGGGTAACAATGAGCAGTTCTTC; CDR3aa: CATSGLAGNNEQFF
v_gene: TRBV7-2; abundance: NA; len: 15; d_gene: TRBD2; j_gene: TRBJ2-3; CDR3nt: TGTGCCAGCAGCTTGCGGGGGGGGCCGCTGGATACGCAGTATTTT; CDR3aa: CASSLRGGPLDTQYF
v_gene: TRBV3-1/TRBV3-2; abundance: NA; len: 19; d_gene: NA; j_gene: TRBJ1-2; CDR3nt: TGTGCCAGCAGCCTAGGAATGGGGCCGATTAACCCCAAGGCCTATGGCTACACCTTC; CDR3aa: CASSLGMGPINPKAYGYTF
v_gene: TRBV7-2; abundance: NA; len: 17; d_gene: TRBD1; j_gene: TRBJ1-2; CDR3nt: TGTGCCAGCAGCCCGCGGGGACAGGTGGATGGGTTCTATGGCTACACCTTC; CDR3aa: CASSPRGQVDGFYGYTF
v_gene: TRBV4-1; abundance: NA; len: 13; d_gene: TRBD2; j_gene: TRBJ2-7; CDR3nt: TGCGCCAGCAGCAACCAGGGAGCGGGGGAGCAGTACTTC; CDR3aa: CASSNQGAGEQYF
v_gene: TRBV2; abundance: NA; len: 13; d_gene: NA; j_gene: TRBJ1-1; CDR3nt: TGTGCCAGCAGGGGGCACCCGAACACTGAAGCTTTCTTT; CDR3aa: CASRGHPNTEAFF
v_gene: TRBV9; abundance: NA; len: 11; d_gene: NA; j_gene: TRBJ2-2; CDR3nt: TGTGCCAGCAGCGTTCCCGGGGAGCTGTTTTTT; CDR3aa: CASSVPGELFF
v_gene: TRBV18; abundance: NA; len: 16; d_gene: NA; j_gene: TRBJ1-2; CDR3nt: TGTGCCAGCTCACCACTCAGGCTGGGGTCTAACTATGGCTACACCTTC; CDR3aa: CASSPLRLGSNYGYTF
v_gene: TRBV4-2; abundance: few; len: 16; d_gene: TRBD2; j_gene: TRBJ2-7; CDR3nt: TGTGCCAGCAGCCAAGAGCTAGCGGGAGAGGGAAAGGAGCAGTACTTC; CDR3aa: CASSQELAGEGKEQYF
v_gene: TRBV6-2/TRBV6-3; abundance: NA; len: 12; d_gene: NA; j_gene: TRBJ1-4; CDR3nt: TGTGCCAGCAGCCGATACGGGGAAAAACTGTTTTTT; CDR3aa: CASSRYGEKLFF
v_gene: TRBV6-2/TRBV6-3; abundance: NA; len: 16; d_gene: NA; j_gene: TRBJ2-1; CDR3nt: TGTGCCAGCAGTCCCTTAGGACAAGGCCGTACCAATGAGCAGTTCTTC; CDR3aa: CASSPLGQGRTNEQFF
v_gene: TRBV29-1; abundance: NA; len: 16; d_gene: TRBD1; j_gene: TRBJ2-1; CDR3nt: TGCAGCGTGGGACAAGCCGGGACAGGGGCCCACAATGAGCAGTTCTTC; CDR3aa: CSVGQAGTGAHNEQFF
v_gene: TRBV4-1; abundance: NA; len: 16; d_gene: NA; j_gene: TRBJ2-7; CDR3nt: TGCGCCAGCAGCCAAGATAGGCCCACCGCCTCCTACGAGCAGTACTTC; CDR3aa: CASSQDRPTASYEQYF
v_gene: TRBV5-1; abundance: NA; len: 13; d_gene: NA; j_gene: TRBJ1-1; CDR3nt: TGCGCCAGCAGCCATCAAGAGAGCACTGAAGCTTTCTTT; CDR3aa: CASSHQESTEAFF
v_gene: TRBV12-5; abundance: NA; len: 12; d_gene: NA; j_gene: TRBJ1-5; CDR3nt: TGTGCTAGCGGTGGGGCTTCTTGGACCCAGCATTTT; CDR3aa: CASGGASWTQHF
v_gene: TRBV6-5; abundance: NA; len: 13; d_gene: TRBD2; j_gene: TRBJ2-1; CDR3nt: TGTGCCAGCGTGGAACGGGGGGGAAATGAGCAGTTCTTC; CDR3aa: CASVERGGNEQFF
v_gene: TRBV6-6; abundance: NA; len: 15; d_gene: NA; j_gene: TRBJ1-1; CDR3nt: TGTGCCAGCCTACCGCCGTTGAGTTTTGGCACTGAAGCTTTCTTT; CDR3aa: CASLPPLSFGTEAFF
v_gene: TRBV14; abundance: NA; len: 16; d_gene: TRBD1; j_gene: TRBJ2-1; CDR3nt: TGTGCCAGCAGCCAATTGGGACAGGGCTTCTACAATGAGCAGTTCTTC; CDR3aa: CASSQLGQGFYNEQFF
v_gene: TRBV5-1; abundance: NA; len: 15; d_gene: TRBD1; j_gene: TRBJ1-1; CDR3nt: TGCGCCAGCAGCTGGGGACAGGGGGCCGGAACTGAAGCTTTCTTT; CDR3aa: CASSWGQGAGTEAFF
v_gene: TRBV29-1; abundance: NA; len: 14; d_gene: NA; j_gene: TRBJ1-2; CDR3nt: TGCAGCGTTGAAGAGGTGGGGTGGCTCTATGGCTACACCTTC; CDR3aa: CSVEEVGWLYGYTF
v_gene: TRBV6-1; abundance: NA; len: 12; d_gene: NA; j_gene: TRBJ1-1; CDR3nt: TGTGCCAGCAGTGAAATACAGAAATTAGCTTTCTTT; CDR3aa: CASSEIQKLAFF
v_gene: TRBV12-3/TRBV12-4; abundance: once; len: 11; d_gene: NA; j_gene: TRBJ1-1; CDR3nt: TGTGCCAGCAGTTTGGCAGGACAGACTTTCTTT; CDR3aa: CASSLAGQTFF
v_gene: TRBV18; abundance: NA; len: 12; d_gene: NA; j_gene: TRBJ2-1; CDR3nt: TGTGCCAGCTCACCCTCCAACAATGAGCAGTTCTTC; CDR3aa: CASSPSNNEQFF
v_gene: TRBV9; abundance: NA; len: 14; d_gene: NA; j_gene: TRBJ2-3; CDR3nt: TGTGCCAGCAGCGTACTAGCGAGCACAGATACGCAGTATTTT; CDR3aa: CASSVLASTDTQYF
v_gene: TRBV4-2; abundance: NA; len: 16; d_gene: TRBD2; j_gene: TRBJ2-7; CDR3nt: TGTGCCAGCAGCCAAGGGGGGACTAGCGGGCGCTACGAGCAGTACTTC; CDR3aa: CASSQGGTSGRYEQYF
v_gene: TRBV3-1/TRBV3-2; abundance: NA; len: 17; d_gene: TRBD2; j_gene: TRBJ2-1; CDR3nt: TGTGCCAGCAGCCAGGGGACTAGCGGGAGGGCCGCGGATGAGCAGTTCTTC; CDR3aa: CASSQGTSGRAADEQFF
v_gene: TRBV20-1; abundance: NA; len: 10; d_gene: NA; j_gene: TRBJ2-7; CDR3nt: TGCAGTGCTAGAAGGTACGAGCAGTACTTC; CDR3aa: CSARRYEQYF
v_gene: TRBV20-1; abundance: NA; len: 13; d_gene: NA; j_gene: TRBJ2-5; CDR3nt: TGCAGTGCTAGTGGGGGCCTTCAAGAGACCCAGTACTTC; CDR3aa: CSASGGLQETQYF
v_gene: TRBV2; abundance: NA; len: 18; d_gene: NA; j_gene: TRBJ1-6; CDR3nt: TGTGCCAGCTTTGGGGTATTTGGGTCGAGCTCCTATAATTCACCCCTCCACTTT; CDR3aa: CASFGVFGSSSYNSPLHF
v_gene: TRBV20-1; abundance: NA; len: 15; d_gene: TRBD2; j_gene: TRBJ2-3; CDR3nt: TGCAGTGCTAGTGACCCCGGGGGGGCGGAAGATACGCAGTATTTT; CDR3aa: CSASDPGGAEDTQYF
v_gene: TRBV30; abundance: NA; len: 13; d_gene: NA; j_gene: TRBJ2-7; CDR3nt: TGTGCCTGGAGTGTGCGACAGCACTACGAGCAGTACTTC; CDR3aa: CAWSVRQHYEQYF
v_gene: TRBV19; abundance: NA; len: 14; d_gene: NA; j_gene: TRBJ2-7; CDR3nt: TGTGCCAGTAGTATAATGGAAGGTTCCTACGAGCAGTACTTC; CDR3aa: CASSIMEGSYEQYF
v_gene: TRBV6-2/TRBV6-3; abundance: NA; len: 15; d_gene: NA; j_gene: TRBJ2-3; CDR3nt: TGTGCCAGCAGTCCCGGGACTCGCTCCACAGATACGCAGTATTTT; CDR3aa: CASSPGTRSTDTQYF
v_gene: TRBV7-2; abundance: NA; len: 14; d_gene: NA; j_gene: TRBJ2-5; CDR3nt: TGTGCCAGCAGCTTGAGGTATGACCAAGAGACCCAGTACTTC; CDR3aa: CASSLRYDQETQYF
v_gene: TRBV6-5; abundance: once; len: 15; d_gene: NA; j_gene: TRBJ1-2; CDR3nt: TGTGCCAGCAGTTACTCGACGGCAGGGGACTATGGCTACACCTTC; CDR3aa: CASSYSTAGDYGYTF
v_gene: TRBV14; abundance: NA; len: 16; d_gene: TRBD1; j_gene: TRBJ1-2; CDR3nt: TGTGCCAGCAGCCAAGGCATCCGGGACAGGGGGTATGGCTACACCTTC; CDR3aa: CASSQGIRDRGYGYTF
v_gene: TRBV9; abundance: medium-sized; len: 15; d_gene: NA; j_gene: TRBJ1-1; CDR3nt: TGTGCCAGCAGCGTAGATCCGGATTTGAACACTGAAGCTTTCTTT; CDR3aa: CASSVDPDLNTEAFF
v_gene: TRBV6-1; abundance: NA; len: 15; d_gene: TRBD1; j_gene: TRBJ2-7; CDR3nt: TGTGCCAGCAGTGACAGGGGGCGCGTAGGCTACGAGCAGTACTTC; CDR3aa: CASSDRGRVGYEQYF
v_gene: TRBV27; abundance: NA; len: 13; d_gene: NA; j_gene: TRBJ1-2; CDR3nt: TGTGCCAGCAGTTTCGACAGCAACTATGGCTACACCTTC; CDR3aa: CASSFDSNYGYTF
v_gene: TRBV27; abundance: NA; len: 16; d_gene: NA; j_gene: TRBJ1-6; CDR3nt: TGTGCCAGCAGTTCCCTTAAGTCAACAGGGCGGTCACCCCTCCACTTT; CDR3aa: CASSSLKSTGRSPLHF
v_gene: TRBV4-3; abundance: NA; len: 16; d_gene: NA; j_gene: TRBJ2-1; CDR3nt: TGCGCCAGCAGCCAAGCCTTCGGGACCCAGTACAATGAGCAGTTCTTC; CDR3aa: CASSQAFGTQYNEQFF
v_gene: TRBV19; abundance: NA; len: 12; d_gene: NA; j_gene: TRBJ2-1; CDR3nt: TGTGCCAGTAGTCCAAATTGGAGGGAGCAGTTCTTC; CDR3aa: CASSPNWREQFF
v_gene: TRBV5-1; abundance: NA; len: 13; d_gene: NA; j_gene: TRBJ2-7; CDR3nt: TGCGCCAGCAGCTTTGACTTTCTCTACGAGCAGTACTTC; CDR3aa: CASSFDFLYEQYF
v_gene: TRBV9; abundance: few; len: 14; d_gene: NA; j_gene: TRBJ1-1; CDR3nt: TGTGCCAGCAGCGTAGGCCCGGAGAACACTGAAGCTTTCTTT; CDR3aa: CASSVGPENTEAFF